This T cell receptor (beta chain) was observed in a study of identical twins. Regarding the study as a whole: Out-of-frame alpha sequences common to twins exhibited an excess of low generation probability.

Trimming took 3 bases from V and 0 from J, leaving 18 bases between them. The V gene's germline CDR1 is LGHNA and CDR2 YNFKEQ. CDR3 length: 18 residues. In this sample, this clonotype turned up a few times. Its matching antigen is unknown. With template switching, a universal primer site was added, and the cDNA carried unique molecular identifiers. TCRdb independently ran MiXCR on the 5' RACE reads; one entry per CDR3 protein. Found here are approximately 890,000 distinct CDR3 sequences, approximately 13% of them singletons; the top ten hold around 1.6%. This sample also belongs to another study, concerning yellow fever vaccine responses in identical twins. Turning to that study: As reported, the vaccine T cell response of twins seemed partly convergent and partly personalized.

The sequencing sample was made of PBMCs. This sequence joins TRBV4-2 and TRBJ2-1; possible D gene TRBD2, 6 bases. The origin of this receptor is a woman younger than 30 in good health. In nucleotides, the CDR3 is TGTGCCAGCAGCCAGGAGGGGCCGGTCGTGGGCTCCTACAATGAGCAGTTCTTC. This codes for CASSQEGPVVGSYNEQFF.